A single sample is the source of the 27 T cell receptor beta chains below, sequenced in a study of T cell changes during pregnancy in multiple sclerosis. The method was immunoSEQ multiplex PCR; TCRdb's version includes in-frame clones alone and lacks a portion of them. In the table there are about 38,000 clones, about nine tenths of which are singletons. The starting material was CD4+ T cells from peripheral blood mononuclear cells, obtained after pregnancy. These receptors were obtained from a female donor in good health, enrolled as a control in a pregnancy study.

The chain carries TRBV10-3 and TRBJ1-3; D is perhaps TRBD1 (6 bases). CDR1 is ENHRY, CDR2 SYGVKD, per germline. There are 12 residues in the CDR3. Between the trimmed V and J ends, which lost 11 bases and 8 bases, there was a span of 16 bases. CDR3 in DNA: TGTGCCGTACAGGGCTTTCAGGACACCATATATTTT. It translates to CAVQGFQDTIYF.

The chain couples TRBV7-9 to TRBJ2-2, with 9 bases matching TRBD2. The CDR3 covers 17 residues. CDR1 is SEHNR, CDR2 FQNEAQ, per germline (reference sequence). Trimming cost V 1 base and J 0 bases; bases outside gene matches: 3. The CDR3 DNA reads as TGTGCCAGCAGCTTAGGGGCTAGCGGGGCGAACACCGGGGAGCTGTTTTTT. Its translation: CASSLGASGANTGELFF.

This chain uses TRBV11-2 with TRBJ2-5, with TRBD1 matching 7 bases. The V gene end was trimmed by 0 bases and the J gene end by 1 base; junction bases not matched to a gene: 2. Per the germline V gene, CDR1 is SGHAT and CDR2 is FQNNGV. This CDR3 spans 15 amino acids. CDR3 region: CASSLDGTVQETQYF. The CDR3 DNA is TGTGCCAGCAGCTTAGACGGGACAGTCCAAGAGACCCAGTACTTC. Full variable domain (missing parts from reference TRBV11-2 and TRBJ2-5): EAGVAQSPRYKIIEKRQSVAFWCNPISGHATLYWYQQILGQGPKLLIQFQNNGVVDDSQLPKDRFSAERLKGVDSTLKIQPAKLEDSAVYLCASSLDGTVQETQYFGPGTRLLVL.

The chain combines TRBV7-2 with TRBJ1-3; the D is unclear. Germline V gene data show CDR1 as SGHTA and CDR2 as FQGNSA. The CDR3 is made up of 12 amino acids. V was clipped by 1 base and J by 6 bases, with 4 bases between them. Here the CDR3 DNA reads TGTGCCAGCAGCTTAGATAAAAACACCATATATTTT. Residues: CASSLDKNTIYF. The entire variable domain, with the rest obtained from reference TRBV7-2 and TRBJ1-3, is as follows: GAGVSQSPSNKVTEKGKDVELRCDPISGHTALYWYRQSLGQGLEFLIYFQGNSAPDKSGLPSDRFSAERTGGSVSTLTIQRTQQEDSAVYLCASSLDKNTIYFGEGSWLTVV.

A single count supports this clone. The chain joins TRBV5-1 to TRBJ2-7; 8 bases map to TRBD2. Germline CDR1 SGHRS, CDR2 YFSETQ. Trimming at V came to 7 bases and at J to 5 bases, leaving 11 bases not matched to a gene. CDR3 length equals 14 residues. The CDR3 loop is CASRTSGLNHEQYF. DNA for the CDR3: TGCGCCAGCCGCACTAGCGGCCTTAACCACGAGCAGTACTTC.

This clone turned up a few times. The CDR3 sequence is CASNEGPPGYGYTF. DNA for the CDR3: TGTGCCAGCAATGAGGGCCCCCCTGGCTATGGCTACACCTTC. The rearrangement joins TRBV2 to TRBJ1-2; D is unclear. The germline V gene encodes CDR1 SNHLY and CDR2 FYNNEI. The CDR3 extends over 14 amino acids. V dropped 7 bases and J dropped 4 bases, with 16 bases sitting between them.

The chain couples TRBV6-5 to TRBJ1-3, with TRBD1 matching over 7 bases. J lost 2 bases, V lost 6 bases, and 7 bases had no gene match. Per germline, CDR1 MNHEY and CDR2 SVGAGI. The CDR3 runs to 15 residues. The chain's CDR3 is CASRTDRVTGNTIYF. The CDR3 DNA is TGTGCCAGCAGGACAGACAGGGTTACTGGAAACACCATATATTTT.

The genes are TRBV15 and TRBJ2-5; D possibly corresponds to TRBD1 (5 bases). CDR1 LNHNV and CDR2 YYDKDF come from the germline V gene (reference sequence). CDR3 size: 15 residues. V shed 1 base and J shed 2 bases, with 11 bases lying between them. CDR3 amino acids: CATSRAQGSQETQYF. In nucleotides, the CDR3 is TGTGCCACCAGCAGAGCCCAGGGCAGTCAAGAGACCCAGTACTTC.

This chain links TRBV19 with TRBJ1-1, with D possibly TRBD1 on 5 matching bases. The V gene lost 3 bases and the J gene lost 2 bases, with 10 bases spanning the gap. The CDR3 has 14 residues. Germline V gene sequence: CDR1 LNHDA, CDR2 SQIVND (reference sequence). As DNA, the CDR3 is TGTGCCAGTAGTATCACGACAGTAAACACTGAAGCTTTCTTT. Its protein is CASSITTVNTEAFF.

V is TRBV19 and J is TRBJ2-1; the D gene is possibly TRBD1 (6 bases). The CDR3 is made up of 11 amino acids. The germline V gene encodes CDR1 LNHDA and CDR2 SQIVND (reference sequence). Trimming cost V 3 bases and J 10 bases, with 7 bases left between them. The CDR3 loop reads CASSMGAEQFF. CDR3 bases: TGTGCCAGTAGTATGGGGGCAGAGCAGTTCTTC. Looking up the rest from reference TRBV19 and TRBJ2-1 gives the full variable domain: DGGITQSPKYLFRKEGQNVTLSCEQNLNHDAMYWYRQDPGQGLRLIYYSQIVNDFQKGDIAEGYSVSREKKESFPLTVTSAQKNPTAFYLCASSMGAEQFFGPGTRLTVL.

The chain combines TRBV6-1 with TRBJ1-1, with D uncertain. V was cut by 7 bases and J by 4 bases, with 19 bases left in between. The CDR3 totals 15 residues. Looked up from germline, CDR1 is MNHNS and CDR2 is SASEGT. The CDR3 loop is CASTNQAGRLTEAFF. Written as DNA, the CDR3 is TGTGCCAGCACTAACCAGGCGGGGAGACTCACTGAAGCTTTCTTT.

J is TRBJ1-1 and V is TRBV30; 9 bases are a match to TRBD1. CDR1 is GTSNPN, CDR2 SVGIG, per germline (reference sequence). CDR3 length equals 13 residues. The trim removed 3 bases at V and 6 bases at J, leaving 5 bases unmatched. CDR3 coding DNA: TGTGCCTGGAGCTACAGGGGGCGGGCTGAAGCTTTCTTT. It encodes CAWSYRGRAEAFF.

This sequence joins TRBV30 and TRBJ2-3, with no clear D. This CDR3 region has 13 residues. Germline V lookup: CDR1 GTSNPN, CDR2 SVGIG (reference sequence). V shed 3 bases and J shed 1 base, with 8 bases lying between them. The chain's CDR3 is CAWRLSGTDTQYF. As DNA, the CDR3 is TGTGCCTGGAGGTTATCTGGCACAGATACGCAGTATTTT.

The rearrangement links TRBV6-5 to TRBJ2-7; D may be TRBD2 (7 bases). CDR3 length equals 14 residues. Deletions cut 11 bases from V and 4 bases from J, with 21 bases between. The germline gives CDR1 MNHEY, CDR2 SVGAGI. For the CDR3, the DNA is TGTGCCGGGGGGGGGCTCAGGACCCCATACGAGCAGTACTTC. This gives the protein CAGGGLRTPYEQYF.

The rearrangement joins TRBV27 to TRBJ1-6; 9 nucleotides match TRBD1. The CDR3 totals 16 residues. Germline V gives CDR1 MNHEY, CDR2 SMNVEV (reference sequence). Trimming removed 5 bases from V and 9 bases from J; junction bases left unmatched: 11. DNA for the CDR3: TGTGCCAGCAGTGCCCAAACGGGACAGGGTCGTTCACCCCTCCACTTT. Translated, it gives CASSAQTGQGRSPLHF.

V gene TRBV18 combines with J gene TRBJ1-1; possible D gene TRBD1, 6 bases. Germline V CDR1 and CDR2: KGHSH, LQKENI. V lost 3 bases and J 3 bases, leaving 8 bases between the germline ends. The CDR3 loop spans 13 amino acids. The CDR3, as DNA: TGTGCCAGCTCACCCCAGGGGTACACTGAAGCTTTCTTT. Encoded protein: CASSPQGYTEAFF.

The chain recombines TRBV10-3 with TRBJ2-7; D uncertain. This CDR3 is built from 13 residues. CDR1 and CDR2 (germline): ENHRY, SYGVKD. V lost 4 bases, J lost 2 bases, and 9 bases lay in between. CDR3 in amino acids: CAISGQDTYEQYF. The CDR3, as DNA: TGTGCCATCAGTGGCCAGGATACCTACGAGCAGTACTTC.

This clone was seen only a few times. The chain joins TRBV6-1 to TRBJ2-1, with no clear D. This CDR3 comprises 12 residues. V lost 4 bases, J lost 8 bases, and 9 bases lay in between. Germline loops: CDR1 MNHNS, CDR2 SASEGT. This CDR3 reads CASSVAVDEQFF. DNA for the CDR3: TGTGCCAGCAGTGTGGCTGTCGATGAGCAGTTCTTC.

The V gene is TRBV7-9, the J gene TRBJ1-5, with no clear D. This CDR3 region has 15 residues. Germline CDR1 reads SEHNR; CDR2 reads FQNEAQ (reference sequence). Trimming removed 1 base from V and 5 bases from J, with 12 bases in between. CDR3 sequence: CASSLGQAGDQPQHF. The CDR3 DNA is TGTGCCAGCAGCTTAGGGCAGGCCGGGGATCAGCCCCAGCATTTT.

The table lists this clone with a few counts. V gene TRBV30 combines with J gene TRBJ1-2; D uncertain. The V and J ends lost 5 bases and 7 bases respectively, with 23 bases between them. Germline V gene sequence: CDR1 GTSNPN, CDR2 SVGIG (reference sequence). The CDR3 is 15 residues long. DNA of the CDR3: TGTGCCTGGGGCCCCCGACCGCGAGGGTCGCGTGGCTACACCTTC. It yields the protein CAWGPRPRGSRGYTF.

The V call is TRBV5-4, the J call TRBJ1-2; 11 bases align to TRBD1. V shed 2 bases, J shed 6 bases, and the junction held 3 bases outside the gene matches. This CDR3 is 14 amino acids long. The germline gives CDR1 SGHNT, CDR2 YYREEE (reference sequence). CDR3 coding DNA: TGTGCCAGCAGCTTTGGGACAGGGGGTGATGGCTACACCTTC. It yields the protein CASSFGTGGDGYTF.

The chain recombines TRBV9 with TRBJ1-1; 9 nucleotides line up with TRBD1. Germline V CDR1 and CDR2: SGDLS, YYNGEE. CDR3 length: 17 residues. V was clipped by 0 bases and J by 3 bases; unmatched bases: 9. The DNA of the CDR3 is TGTGCCAGCAGCGTAGGGTTACAGGGGGCAATGGACACTGAAGCTTTCTTT. Residues: CASSVGLQGAMDTEAFF.

This chain links TRBV11-2 with TRBJ2-7; possible D gene TRBD1, 5 bases. This CDR3 has 15 residues. Trimming removed 1 base from V and 1 base from J, with 11 bases in between. Looked up from germline, CDR1 is SGHAT and CDR2 is FQNNGV. The CDR3 DNA sequence: TGTGCCAGCAGCTTAGCAACAGGACGGTCCTACGAGCAGTACTTC. Translating gives CASSLATGRSYEQYF.

The V and J genes are TRBV6-5 and TRBJ2-2; 8 nucleotides match TRBD2. Losses at the gene ends were 11 bases for V and 8 bases for J; bases not matched to a gene: 13. Germline V gene lookup returns CDR1 MNHEY and CDR2 SVGAGI. The CDR3 is made up of 14 amino acids. CDR3 DNA: TGTGCCGTCCAGCGGGGGCGTTCAGGGGGGGAGCTGTTTTTT. Residues: CAVQRGRSGGELFF.

V is TRBV28 and J is TRBJ2-7; D might be TRBD1 (5 bases). The length of the CDR3 is 13 residues. Per the germline V gene, CDR1 is MDHEN and CDR2 is SYDVKM. V was cut by 2 bases and J by 0 bases, with 5 bases left in between. The CDR3 here is CASSLDSSYEQYF. CDR3 nucleotides: TGTGCCAGCAGTTTAGACAGCTCCTACGAGCAGTACTTC.

A few counts support this clone. The chain is built from TRBV30 and TRBJ2-7; possible D gene TRBD1, 6 bases. The germline CDR1 and CDR2 sequences are GTSNPN and SVGIG (reference sequence). The CDR3 extends over 15 amino acids. The ends were cut back, 4 bases at V and 1 base at J, with 17 bases in the middle. The CDR3 nucleotides read TGTGCCTGGACCCCCGAAGGGACACTATCCTACGAGCAGTACTTC. This gives the protein CAWTPEGTLSYEQYF.

This rearrangement joins TRBV29-1 to TRBJ2-5; possible D gene TRBD1, 6 bases. Germline V gives CDR1 SQVTM, CDR2 ANQGSEA. Trimming removed 7 bases from V and 5 bases from J, with 29 bases in between. This CDR3 has 17 amino acids. The CDR3 DNA is TGCAGCGCGAAAAATACCGGGACAAGGGAAGCGGTGGAGACCCAGTACTTC. This gives the protein CSAKNTGTREAVETQYF.